Here is one T cell receptor (beta chain) with its context. The library targeted TCRbeta and was prepared with unique molecular identifiers. TCRdb called the PCR reads again in MiXCR, with one record for every CDR3 protein. This table holds around 800,000 distinct CDR3 sequences, 15% to 20% found once. The source of the sample is a study of T-cell reconstitution after alpha-beta-depleted transplantation in children. The CDR3 has 17 residues. The ends lost 6 bases at V and 5 bases at J; junction bases unmatched: 14. Germline values: CDR1 MNHEY, CDR2 SVGAGI. The TCR was taken from a male patient between 5 and 17 years old who had a stem cell transplant for acute lymphoblastic leukemia, so the T cells may come from the graft donor. This chain links TRBV6-5 with TRBJ2-7; 12 bases line up with TRBD2. The input for sequencing was PBMCs, mostly from graft donor cells, taken 360 days after TCRalphabeta/CD19-depleted stem cell transplant. CDR3 sequence reads: CASSPEQTSGSGHEQYF. As DNA, the CDR3 is TGTGCCAGCAGCCCTGAACAGACTAGCGGGAGTGGTCACGAGCAGTACTTC.